The clone carrying this T cell receptor (beta chain) showed up just a few times. The CDR3 has 15 amino acids. The germline V gene encodes CDR1 MNHEY and CDR2 SVGEGT. V shed 4 bases and J 4 bases; nucleotides not matched to a gene: 9. The data stem from a study of blood T cell repertoires in COVID-19. Data came from immunoSEQ multiplex PCR; TCRdb stores just in-frame clones and leaves some out. In the table there are 90,000 to 120,000 clones, approximately 85% of which are singletons. The chain links TRBV6-2 or TRBV6-3 to TRBJ2-5; 7 nucleotides match TRBD2. The specimen sequenced was peripheral blood. This receptor was obtained from a human donor in a cohort sampled during active COVID-19. DNA of the CDR3: TGTGCCAGCAGTTTGCTAGCGGAGAATAGAGAGACCCAGTACTTC. This codes for CASSLLAENRETQYF.